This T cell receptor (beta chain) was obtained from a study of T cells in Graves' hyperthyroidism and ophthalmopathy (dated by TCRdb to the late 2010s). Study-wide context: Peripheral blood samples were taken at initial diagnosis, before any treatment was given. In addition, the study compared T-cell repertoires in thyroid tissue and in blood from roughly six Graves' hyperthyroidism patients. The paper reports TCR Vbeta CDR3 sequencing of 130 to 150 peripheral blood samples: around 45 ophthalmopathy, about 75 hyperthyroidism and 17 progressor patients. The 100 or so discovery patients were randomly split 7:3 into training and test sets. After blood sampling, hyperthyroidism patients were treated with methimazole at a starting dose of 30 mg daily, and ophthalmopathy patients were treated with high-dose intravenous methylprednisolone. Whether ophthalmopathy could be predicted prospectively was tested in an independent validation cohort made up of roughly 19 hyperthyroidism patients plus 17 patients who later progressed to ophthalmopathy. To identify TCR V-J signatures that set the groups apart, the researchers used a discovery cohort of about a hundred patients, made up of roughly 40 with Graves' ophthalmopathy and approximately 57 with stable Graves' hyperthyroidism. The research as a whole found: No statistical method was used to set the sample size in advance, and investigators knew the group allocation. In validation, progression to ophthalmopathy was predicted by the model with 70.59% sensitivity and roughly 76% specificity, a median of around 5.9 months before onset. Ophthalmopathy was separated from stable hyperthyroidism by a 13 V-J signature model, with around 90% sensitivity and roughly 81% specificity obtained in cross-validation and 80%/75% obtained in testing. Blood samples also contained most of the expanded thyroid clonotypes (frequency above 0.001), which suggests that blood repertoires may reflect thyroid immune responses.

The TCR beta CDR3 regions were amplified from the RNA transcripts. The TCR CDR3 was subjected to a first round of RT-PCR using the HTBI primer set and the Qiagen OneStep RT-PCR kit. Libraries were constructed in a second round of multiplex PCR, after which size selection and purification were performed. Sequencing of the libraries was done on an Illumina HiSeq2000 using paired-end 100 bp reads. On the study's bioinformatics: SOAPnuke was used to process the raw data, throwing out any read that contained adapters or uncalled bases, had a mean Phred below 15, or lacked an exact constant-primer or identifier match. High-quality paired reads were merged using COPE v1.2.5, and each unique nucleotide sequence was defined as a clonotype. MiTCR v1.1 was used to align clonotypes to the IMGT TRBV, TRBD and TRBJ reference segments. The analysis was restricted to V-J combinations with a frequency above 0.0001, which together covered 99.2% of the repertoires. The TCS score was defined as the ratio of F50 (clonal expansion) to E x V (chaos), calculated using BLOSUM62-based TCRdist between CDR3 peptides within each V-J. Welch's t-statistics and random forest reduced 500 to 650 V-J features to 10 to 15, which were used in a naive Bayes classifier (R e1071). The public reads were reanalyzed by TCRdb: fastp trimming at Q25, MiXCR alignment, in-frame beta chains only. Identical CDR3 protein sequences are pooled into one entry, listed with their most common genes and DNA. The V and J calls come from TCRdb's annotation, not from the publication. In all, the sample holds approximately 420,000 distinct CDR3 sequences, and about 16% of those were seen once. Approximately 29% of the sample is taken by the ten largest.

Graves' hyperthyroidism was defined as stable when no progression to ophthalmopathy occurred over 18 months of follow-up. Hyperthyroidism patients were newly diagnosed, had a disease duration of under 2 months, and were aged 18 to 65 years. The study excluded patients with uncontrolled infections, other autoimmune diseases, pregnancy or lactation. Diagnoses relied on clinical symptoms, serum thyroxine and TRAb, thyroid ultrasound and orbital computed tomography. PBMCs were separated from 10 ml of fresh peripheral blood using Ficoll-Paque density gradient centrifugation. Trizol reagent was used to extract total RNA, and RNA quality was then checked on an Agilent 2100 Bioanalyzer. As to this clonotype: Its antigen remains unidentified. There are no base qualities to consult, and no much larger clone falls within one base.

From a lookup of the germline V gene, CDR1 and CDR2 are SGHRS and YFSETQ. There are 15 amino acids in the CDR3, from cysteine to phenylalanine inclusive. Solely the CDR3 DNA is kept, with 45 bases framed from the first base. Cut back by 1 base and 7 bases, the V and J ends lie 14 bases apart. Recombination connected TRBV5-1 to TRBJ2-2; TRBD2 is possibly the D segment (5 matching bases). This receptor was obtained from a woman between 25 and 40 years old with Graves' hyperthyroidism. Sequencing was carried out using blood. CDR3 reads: CASSLLLPRDGELFF. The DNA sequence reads TGCGCCAGCAGCTTGTTACTCCCGAGGGACGGGGAGCTGTTTTTT. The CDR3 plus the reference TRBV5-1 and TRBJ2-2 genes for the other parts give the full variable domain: KAGVTQTPRYLIKTRGQQVTLSCSPISGHRSVSWYQQTPGQGLQFLFEYFSETQRNKGNFPGRFSGRQFSNSRSEMNVSTLELGDSALYLCASSLLLPRDGELFFGEGSRLTVL.